The 21 T cell receptor beta chains in this list originate from one sample, sequenced in a study of neurological immune-mediated disorders. A single record per CDR3 protein comes from TCRdb applying MiXCR to the 5' RACE reads. Seen here are some 87,000 distinct CDR3 sequences, around 6% observed once, and the top ten hold 7.9%. The time point denotes: longitudinal time-point 2. The sequenced material came from PBMCs. All receptors come from a woman aged 55-70 years with multiple sclerosis.

By share, this clonotype counts as medium-sized. The CDR3 region has the DNA TGTGCCAGCAACCACGGCGGGAGAGGCTATGGCTACACCTTC. As protein: CASNHGGRGYGYTF. The V and J genes are TRBV27 and TRBJ1-2; D call uncertain. Germline lookup yields CDR1 MNHEY and CDR2 SMNVEV (reference sequence). The CDR3 is made up of 14 amino acids. Trimming stripped 7 bases from V and 4 bases from J, with 16 bases between.

This clonotype was seen a few times. This rearrangement joins TRBV29-1 to TRBJ1-1; D remains ambiguous. CDR3 length equals 11 residues. Germline loops: CDR1 SQVTM, CDR2 ANQGSEA. Trimming left V 6 bases short and J 4 bases short, with 9 bases between. This CDR3 is CSVSYGTEAFF. DNA of the CDR3: TGCAGCGTGTCGTATGGCACTGAAGCTTTCTTT.

This clonotype has a count of ten or more. The chain joins TRBV12-3 or TRBV12-4 to TRBJ2-7; maybe TRBD2 (6 bases). Trimming stripped 5 bases from V and 6 bases from J, with 11 bases between. The CDR3 loop spans 12 amino acids. CDR3 DNA: TGTGCCAGCAGTCTCGACGGGGGCGAGCAGTACTTC. It yields the protein CASSLDGGEQYF.

This clonotype was detected ten times or more. The genes are TRBV10-3 and TRBJ2-1; D unclear. CDR1 is ENHRY and CDR2 is SYGVKD in the germline V gene. V lost 1 base and J lost 9, with 4 bases in between. This CDR3 spans 11 amino acids. The CDR3 loop is CAISELGEQFF. The DNA of the CDR3 is TGTGCCATCAGTGAGTTGGGTGAGCAGTTCTTC.

This clonotype has a count of ten or more. This chain uses TRBV20-1 with TRBJ2-4; 7 positions match TRBD1. V shed 6 bases and J 2 bases; nucleotides not matched to a gene: 7. The CDR3 extends over 14 amino acids. Germline CDR1 reads DFQATT; CDR2 reads SNEGSKA (reference sequence). The DNA of the CDR3 is TGCAGTGCATCAACAGGGGTGCCCAAAAACATTCAGTACTTC. It yields the protein CSASTGVPKNIQYF.

This clonotype has ten or more counts. The J gene is TRBJ2-1, the V gene TRBV5-1, with 8 bases aligning to TRBD2. The trim removed 0 bases at V and 16 bases at J, leaving 12 bases unmatched. The CDR3 has 14 amino acids. Germline lookup yields CDR1 SGHRS and CDR2 YFSETQ. As DNA, the CDR3 is TGCGCCAGCAGCTTGGTAGGGAGCGGGGGCGGCAATTTCTTC. Its protein is CASSLVGSGGGNFF.

At least ten counts were recorded for this clonotype. The chain carries TRBV28 and TRBJ1-4; a weak D match, TRBD1 (6 bases). The germline V and J ends were trimmed by 6 bases and 5 bases, with 13 bases remaining between them. Germline V gives CDR1 MDHEN, CDR2 SYDVKM. The CDR3 has 14 residues. This CDR3 reads CASSEGGRNEKLFF. The CDR3, as DNA: TGTGCCAGCAGCGAGGGGGGAAGGAATGAAAAACTGTTTTTT.

This clonotype was counted many times. The chain employs TRBV4-1 and TRBJ1-2; maybe TRBD1 (6 bases). The V end lost 0 bases, the J end lost 4 bases, and 15 bases lay between the germline ends. The germline CDR1 and CDR2 sequences are MGHRA and YSYEKL. The CDR3 is made up of 16 amino acids. The DNA of the CDR3 is TGCGCCAGCAGCCAAGATGGGGGGGGCCGCCTCTATGGCTACACCTTC. It is translated as CASSQDGGGRLYGYTF.

This clonotype was seen repeatedly, ten times or more. V usage is TRBV28 and J usage is TRBJ1-1; D not certain. Germline V gene lookup returns CDR1 MDHEN and CDR2 SYDVKM. The CDR3 runs to 15 residues. The V and J ends lost 2 bases and 0 bases respectively, with 10 bases between them. The CDR3 DNA is TGTGCCAGCAGTTTAGTAAACCCCATGAACACTGAAGCTTTCTTT. Protein sequence: CASSLVNPMNTEAFF.

This clonotype was counted only a few times. The chain uses TRBV5-5 and TRBJ2-1; 12 positions agree with TRBD1. The V gene end was trimmed by 0 bases and the J gene end by 8 bases; junction bases not matched to a gene: 6. CDR1 is SGHKS and CDR2 is YYEKEE in the germline V gene (reference sequence). The CDR3 covers 16 residues. CDR3 coding DNA: TGTGCCAGCAGCTTGGGTGGGACAGGGGGCAGATATGAGCAGTTCTTC. Its translation is CASSLGGTGGRYEQFF. Combining the CDR3 with reference TRBV5-5 and TRBJ2-1 gives the whole variable domain DAGVTQSPTHLIKTRGQQVTLRCSPISGHKSVSWYQQVLGQGPQFIFQYYEKEERGRGNFPDRFSARQFPNYSSELNVNALLLGDSALYLCASSLGGTGGRYEQFFGPGTRLTVL.

At least ten counts were recorded for this clonotype. The rearrangement uses TRBV5-1 and TRBJ1-4, with D unresolved. V gave up 2 bases and J gave up 4 bases, with 9 bases separating them. Germline V gives CDR1 SGHRS, CDR2 YFSETQ. This CDR3 is built from 14 residues. CDR3 DNA sequence: TGCGCCAGCAGCTTATCCGGTGTTAATGAAAAACTGTTTTTT. Its translation is CASSLSGVNEKLFF.

This clonotype showed up many times. The chain is built from TRBV3-1 and TRBJ2-2; D call uncertain. The CDR3 is 12 residues long. Trimming took 1 base from V and 7 from J, leaving 4 bases between them. CDR1 LGHDT and CDR2 YNNKEL come from the germline V gene (reference sequence). CDR3 bases: TGTGCCAGCAGCCAAGTTGTCGGGGAGCTGTTTTTT. This translates into CASSQVVGELFF.

This clonotype was observed at least ten times. This rearrangement joins TRBV4-1 to TRBJ2-6; D may be TRBD1 (6 bases). Trimming took 1 base from V and 3 from J, leaving 13 bases between them. Germline CDR1 MGHRA, CDR2 YSYEKL. The length of the CDR3 is 17 residues. CDR3 in amino acids: CASSQGQGPNGANVLTF. CDR3 DNA sequence: TGCGCCAGCAGCCAAGGGCAGGGGCCGAATGGGGCCAACGTCCTGACTTTC.

This clonotype was observed at least ten times. The V call is TRBV5-1, the J call TRBJ2-7; 8 bases fit TRBD1. With 4 bases clipped from V and 5 bases from J, the junction kept 8 bases outside the gene matches. The CDR3 has 14 residues. CDR1 SGHRS and CDR2 YFSETQ come from the germline V gene. Here the CDR3 DNA reads TGCGCCAGCAGCCCAACGACAGGGGACCACGAGCAGTACTTC. It encodes CASSPTTGDHEQYF.

Regarding this clonotype: At one end, the junction sequence differs from germline, possibly due to a read error. The chain has TRBV3-1 and TRBJ1-6; D is uncertain. This CDR3 region has 14 residues. Germline V CDR1 and CDR2: LGHDT, YNNKEL (reference sequence). The CDR3, as DNA: TGTGCCAACAGCCAAGTGACGGGGTTCTCACCCCTCCACTTT. It specifies CANSQVTGFSPLHF.

This clonotype was seen repeatedly, ten times or more. The V and J genes are TRBV27 and TRBJ2-7; 7 nucleotides line up with TRBD2. The CDR3 runs 15 residues. Trimming removed 7 bases from V and 2 bases from J; junction bases left unmatched: 11. Germline lookup yields CDR1 MNHEY and CDR2 SMNVEV (reference sequence). The CDR3 reads CASTPGGTVPYEQYF. The CDR3 nucleotides read TGTGCCAGCACTCCCGGGGGGACGGTCCCCTACGAGCAGTACTTC.

In this sample, this clonotype turned up many times. The V call is TRBV20-1, the J call TRBJ2-6; D is unresolved. The V gene's germline CDR1 is DFQATT and CDR2 SNEGSKA (reference sequence). The CDR3 runs 14 residues. V dropped 4 bases and J dropped 0 bases, with 7 bases sitting between them. The CDR3 coding sequence is TGCAGTGCTATCTCGAGCTCTGGGGCCAACGTCCTGACTTTC. Translated: CSAISSSGANVLTF.

This clonotype was observed at least ten times. The chain has TRBV20-1 and TRBJ1-5; D gene unclear. This CDR3 contains 13 residues. Trimming shortened V by 3 bases and J by 3 bases, and 9 bases separated the two germline ends. Germline CDR1 DFQATT, CDR2 SNEGSKA (reference sequence). The CDR3 sequence: CSASQGPNQPQHF. In nucleotides, the CDR3 is TGCAGTGCTAGTCAAGGACCCAATCAGCCCCAGCATTTT.

This clonotype was counted only a few times. The CDR3 spells CASGRGGGNTGELFF. The CDR3 nucleotides are TGTGCCAGCGGGAGAGGAGGGGGGAACACCGGGGAGCTGTTTTTT. The J gene is TRBJ2-2, the V gene TRBV27; D could derive from TRBD1 or TRBD2 (6 bases each). This CDR3 spans 15 amino acids. V lost 8 bases and J 1 base, leaving 14 bases between the germline ends. Looked up from germline, CDR1 is MNHEY and CDR2 is SMNVEV (reference sequence).

This clonotype has ten or more counts. The J gene is TRBJ2-2, the V gene TRBV29-1; 9 nucleotides align to TRBD1. CDR1 is SQVTM and CDR2 is ANQGSEA in the germline V gene. The CDR3 is 13 residues long. The V gene end was trimmed by 8 bases and the J gene end by 6 bases; junction bases not matched to a gene: 7. CDR3 sequence: CSTRDRAAGELFF. The CDR3 DNA reads TGCAGCACCCGGGACAGGGCAGCCGGGGAGCTGTTTTTT.

This clonotype was seen many times. V and J are TRBV5-1 and TRBJ2-1, with 9 bases aligning to TRBD1. This CDR3 is 14 amino acids long. Trimming removed 2 bases from V and 8 bases from J; junction bases left unmatched: 5. In germline, CDR1 is SGHRS, CDR2 YFSETQ. The CDR3 DNA follows: TGCGCCAGCAGCTTAAGGACAGGGGACGATGAGCAGTTCTTC. This sequence encodes CASSLRTGDDEQFF.